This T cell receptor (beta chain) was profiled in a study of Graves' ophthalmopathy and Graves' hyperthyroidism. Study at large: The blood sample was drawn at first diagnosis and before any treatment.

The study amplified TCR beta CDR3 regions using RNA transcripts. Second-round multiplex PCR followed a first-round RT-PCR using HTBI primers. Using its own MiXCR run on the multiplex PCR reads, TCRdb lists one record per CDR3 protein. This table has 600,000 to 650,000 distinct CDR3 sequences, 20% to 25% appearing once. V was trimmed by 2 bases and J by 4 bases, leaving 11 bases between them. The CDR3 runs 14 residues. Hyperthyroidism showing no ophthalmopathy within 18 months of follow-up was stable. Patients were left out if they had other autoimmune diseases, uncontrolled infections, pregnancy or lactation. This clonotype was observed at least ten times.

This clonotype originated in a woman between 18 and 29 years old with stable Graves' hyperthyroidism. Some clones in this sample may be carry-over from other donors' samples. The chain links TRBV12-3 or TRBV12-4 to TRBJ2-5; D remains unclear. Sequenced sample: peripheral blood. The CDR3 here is CASSLSWGRETQYF. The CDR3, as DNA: TGTGCCAGCAGTTTATCCTGGGGAAGAGAGACCCAGTACTTC.